This TCR beta chain was profiled in a study of control samples from healthy donors and cancer patients. TCRdb's table, derived via immunoSEQ multiplex PCR, lists solely in-frame clones and lacks some. This sample carries some 120,000 clones, about 93% of them seen once, and the ten largest clones take 1.5% to 2%. CDR3 size: 16 residues. Sequences were obtained from PBMCs. The chain recombines TRBV7-5 with TRBJ1-4; the DNA was not compared with TRBD1, the D call given in the table. TRBV7-5 corresponds to a pseudogene. This receptor was taken from a man aged 50-60 years with head and neck cancer. CDR3 DNA sequence: TGTGTCAGAAGCCAACGGGACAGTTCTACTAATGAAAAACTGTTTTTT. Its translation is CVRSQRDSSTNEKLFF.